The T cell receptor (beta chain) described here comes from a study of CD8+ T cells in alopecia areata. The treatment here: oral pan-JAK inhibitor, 5-10 mg twice daily. In each case, RNA was isolated and then reverse transcribed into cDNA as the sequencing template. Clones were read by immunoSEQ multiplex PCR, and TCRdb kept only the in-frame ones, dropping some. The sample contains under 200,000 clones, under 70% of which appear only once. V was cut by 5 bases and J by 4 bases, with 14 bases left in between. Germline lookup yields CDR1 SGHAT and CDR2 FQNNGV. The CDR3 contains 14 residues. The V call is TRBV11-2, the J call TRBJ2-5, with D perhaps matching TRBD2 (6 bases). The sample consisted of CD4+ T cells sorted from blood, taken at week 4, from a patient treated with tofacitinib. The TCR sequence derives from a human donor with alopecia areata. The CDR3 sequence is CASSHRSGGETQYF. DNA for the CDR3: TGTGCCAGCAGCCACCGGTCCGGGGGAGAGACCCAGTACTTC. The full variable domain, its missing parts supplied by reference TRBV11-2 and TRBJ2-5, is EAGVAQSPRYKIIEKRQSVAFWCNPISGHATLYWYQQILGQGPKLLIQFQNNGVVDDSQLPKDRFSAERLKGVDSTLKIQPAKLEDSAVYLCASSHRSGGETQYFGPGTRLLVL.